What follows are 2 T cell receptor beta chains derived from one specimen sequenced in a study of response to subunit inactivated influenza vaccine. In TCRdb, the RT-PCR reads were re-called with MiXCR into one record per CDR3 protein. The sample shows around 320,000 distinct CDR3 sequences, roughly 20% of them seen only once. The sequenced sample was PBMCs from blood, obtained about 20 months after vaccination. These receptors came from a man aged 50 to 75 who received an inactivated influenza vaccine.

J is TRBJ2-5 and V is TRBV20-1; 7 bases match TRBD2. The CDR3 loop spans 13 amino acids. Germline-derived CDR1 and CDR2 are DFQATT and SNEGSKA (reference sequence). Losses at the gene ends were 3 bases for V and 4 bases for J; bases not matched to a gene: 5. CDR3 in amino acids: CSARVGGVETQYF. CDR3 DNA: TGCAGTGCTAGGGTGGGGGGGGTAGAGACCCAGTACTTC.

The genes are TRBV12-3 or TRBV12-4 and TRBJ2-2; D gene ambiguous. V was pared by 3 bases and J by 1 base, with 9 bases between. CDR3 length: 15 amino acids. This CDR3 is CASSLPQKNTGELFF. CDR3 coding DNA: TGTGCCAGCAGTTTGCCGCAAAAGAACACCGGGGAGCTGTTTTTT.